A selection of T cell receptor beta chains follows, all from one sample in a study of response to subunit inactivated influenza vaccine. MiXCR, run by TCRdb on the RT-PCR reads, gives a single entry per CDR3 protein. Of approximately 570,000 distinct CDR3 sequences in the sample, 7.6% were seen once. The sequences come from PBMCs from blood, collected around 25 months after vaccination. These receptors originate from a man in his fifties or sixties who received an inactivated influenza vaccine. CDR3s include the opening cysteine and the closing phenylalanine or tryptophan. Each record gives: J gene, clone size, V gene, D gene, CDR3 DNA, CDR3 protein. The D gene is left open where the match is weak. Clone size is shown for a subset of rows, as once, few, many or a class of expanded clone.

>TRBJ2-5|many|TRBV20-1|-
TGCAGTGCTAGAGATGTGGACAGACAAGAGACCCAGTACTTC
CSARDVDRQETQYF
>TRBJ1-5|-|TRBV6-1|TRBD1
TGTGCCAGCAGACCACAGGGGTGGAATCAGCCCCAGCATTTT
CASRPQGWNQPQHF
>TRBJ2-3|few|TRBV30|-
TGTGCCTGGAGTCATGGCACAGATACGCAGTATTTT
CAWSHGTDTQYF
>TRBJ2-1|few|TRBV7-9|-
TGTGCCAGCAGCGGAGGACGGGGGGCGTTCTTC
CASSGGRGAFF
>TRBJ1-4|-|TRBV7-2|-
TGTGCCAGCAGCTTAGTGGGGGCGTGGGTCGGGGAAAAACTGTTTTTT
CASSLVGAWVGEKLFF
>TRBJ1-4|many|TRBV7-2|-
TGTGCCAGCAGCTTAGTCATCGGTTGGGGTGAAAAACTGTTTTTT
CASSLVIGWGEKLFF
>TRBJ2-5|many|TRBV5-6|-
TGTGCCAGCAGCTTGCTGCACAGGGAGGAGACCCAGTACTTC
CASSLLHREETQYF
>TRBJ1-4|many|TRBV4-1|TRBD1
TGCGCCAGCAGCCAAGAAGAGGGGGCTGCAACTAATGAAAAACTGTTTTTT
CASSQEEGAATNEKLFF
>TRBJ1-6|-|TRBV27|-
TGTGCCAGCAGTTTATTAAACCCCTCGACGGCCGCGTATTTAAGCTCCTATAATTCACCCCTCCACTTT
CASSLLNPSTAAYLSSYNSPLHF
>TRBJ2-7|few|TRBV10-3|TRBD2
TGTGCCATCAGAGGGGCCCGGGGACTAGCTGGGGACGAGCAGTACTTC
CAIRGARGLAGDEQYF
>TRBJ1-6|few|TRBV4-3|TRBD1
TGCGCCAGCAGCCAAGATTACAGGGGTTATTCACCCCTCCACTTT
CASSQDYRGYSPLHF
>TRBJ2-5|many|TRBV6-2/TRBV6-3|-
TGTGCCAGCAGCAACCAGATAGCGGAGGCGCAAGAGACCCAGTACTTC
CASSNQIAEAQETQYF
>TRBJ2-7|few|TRBV7-6|-
TGTGCCAGCAGCTTAGGGGGTAGGGGTAGCCTGCAGCAGTACTTC
CASSLGGRGSLQQYF
>TRBJ2-7|few|TRBV11-2|-
TGTGCCAGCAGCCGCACACGTATCGCCTACGAGCAGTACTTC
CASSRTRIAYEQYF
>TRBJ2-1|-|TRBV7-9|-
TGTGCCAGCAGCTTAGTGGCGGGACCTTCCAATGAGCAGTTCTTC
CASSLVAGPSNEQFF